This T cell receptor (beta chain) was captured in a study of T cells after yellow fever vaccination. The CDR3 sequence is 15 residues long. V gave up 4 bases and J gave up 5 bases; unmatched junction bases: 6. Per germline, CDR1 SGHRS and CDR2 YFSETQ. Conversion of TCR transcripts into cDNA relied on 5'RACE template switching, which added a universal primer site and UMIs. Using its own MiXCR run on the 5' RACE reads, TCRdb lists one record per CDR3 protein. Of 500,000 to 650,000 distinct CDR3 sequences in the sample, roughly an eighth are singletons; the top ten hold about 15%. Study-level results: A weaker secondary response peaked on day 5, the primary on day 15. Post-booster repertoires contained most primary-vaccination clones again (approximately 95% CD4, approximately 88% CD8).

As to this clonotype: The antigen is not known.

This material consisted of PBMCs, taken on the day of the yellow fever booster vaccination. This chain uses TRBV5-1 with TRBJ2-7; TRBD2 aligns across 13 bases. The receptor was isolated from a man between 25 and 39 years old who received the YFV17D yellow fever vaccine. CDR3 amino acids: CASSAGLAGSHEQYF. The CDR3 DNA reads TGCGCCAGCAGCGCGGGACTAGCGGGATCCCACGAGCAGTACTTC.